The 22 T cell receptor beta chains reported below all come from one sample, sequenced in a study of T cells of healthy individuals. TCRdb used MiXCR to reprocess the 5' RACE reads, holding one entry per CDR3 protein. The sample lists about 82,000 distinct CDR3 sequences, about 5.5% occurring once. Receptor source: a female donor in good health.

This clonotype has ten or more counts. One end of the junction does not line up with germline, which may come from a read error. CDR3 amino acids: CASSLGQGLSGANVLTF. The CDR3 nucleotides read TGCGCCAGCAGTTTGGGACAGGGACTTTCTGGGGCCAACGTCCTGACTTTC. This chain uses TRBV5-1 with TRBJ2-6, with 9 bases fitting TRBD1. This CDR3 is 17 amino acids long. Germline CDR1 SGHRS, CDR2 YFSETQ.

This clonotype was recorded many times. The gene calls are TRBV6-5 and TRBJ2-1; 7 nucleotides align to TRBD2. The ends lost 0 bases at V and 4 bases at J; junction bases unmatched: 6. The V gene's germline CDR1 is MNHEY and CDR2 SVGAGI. The CDR3 is made up of 16 amino acids. The CDR3 region is CASSYSAREPYNEQFF. Here the CDR3 DNA reads TGTGCCAGCAGTTACTCAGCGCGGGAGCCGTACAATGAGCAGTTCTTC.

Ten or more counts support this clonotype. The chain couples TRBV12-3 or TRBV12-4 to TRBJ1-1; no firm D call. The CDR3 totals 13 residues. V was pared by 8 bases and J by 4 bases, with 14 bases between. The CDR3 is CASRNGRVTEAFF. DNA for the CDR3: TGTGCCAGCCGGAATGGAAGGGTCACTGAAGCTTTCTTT.

This clonotype was seen only a few times. The V gene is TRBV29-1, the J gene TRBJ1-1; D might be TRBD1 (5 bases). The CDR3 consists of 12 residues. The ends were cut back, 1 base at V and 5 bases at J, with 8 bases in the middle. Germline CDR1 is SQVTM and CDR2 is ANQGSEA. CDR3: CSVEGGETEAFF. The CDR3 region has the DNA TGCAGCGTTGAAGGGGGCGAAACTGAAGCTTTCTTT.

This clonotype was seen many times. The V call is TRBV5-1, the J call TRBJ1-6, with D perhaps matching TRBD1 (5 bases). V gave up 0 bases and J gave up 9 bases, with 13 bases separating them. The CDR3 sequence is 15 residues long. The germline gives CDR1 SGHRS, CDR2 YFSETQ. CDR3 region: CASSLAGGSFSPLHF. The CDR3 nucleotides read TGCGCCAGCAGCTTGGCCGGGGGAAGTTTTTCACCCCTCCACTTT.

There are many counts of this clonotype. The chain combines TRBV9 with TRBJ2-3; D uncertain. CDR1 and CDR2 (germline): SGDLS, YYNGEE. The CDR3 spans 14 residues. Deletions cut 2 bases from V and 0 bases from J, with 7 bases between. CDR3 sequence: CASSVTSSTDTQYF. The CDR3 bases are TGTGCCAGCAGCGTGACTTCTAGCACAGATACGCAGTATTTT.

This clonotype came up many times. The V call is TRBV12-3 or TRBV12-4, the J call TRBJ1-1; D is unresolved. The CDR3 loop spans 14 amino acids. The V end was cut by 3 bases, the J end by 1 base, with 9 bases between. CDR3 residues: CASSFGNQNTEAFF. In DNA, the CDR3 is TGTGCCAGCAGTTTTGGGAACCAGAACACTGAAGCTTTCTTT.

This rearrangement joins TRBV19 to TRBJ1-5, with TRBD1 matching over 8 bases. Germline V gene lookup returns CDR1 LNHDA and CDR2 SQIVND (reference sequence). The CDR3 loop spans 13 amino acids. J gave up 7 bases and V 5 bases, and 4 bases lay outside the gene matches. CDR3 in DNA: TGTGCCAGTAGTGGACAGGGCGGACAGCCCCAGCATTTT. This sequence encodes CASSGQGGQPQHF.

The rearrangement uses TRBV10-2 and TRBJ2-1; 8 bases align to TRBD2. There are 14 residues in the CDR3. The J segment lost 6 bases and the V segment lost 5 bases, leaving 6 bases of the junction unmatched. Looked up from germline, CDR1 is WSHSY and CDR2 is SAAADI. Here the CDR3 DNA reads TGCGCCAGCAGTCCCGGGACTAGAGGCAATGAGCAGTTCTTC. This translates into CASSPGTRGNEQFF.

A word on this clonotype: This clone may be a read error of a much larger clone one base away. The CDR3 sequence: CASSVGGARYEQYF. CDR3 coding DNA: TGTGCCAGCAGCGTAGGAGGGGCCCGTTACGAGCAGTACTTC. The chain couples TRBV9 to TRBJ2-7; D may be TRBD1 or TRBD2 (5 bases each). Germline lookup yields CDR1 SGDLS and CDR2 YYNGEE. Trimming removed 0 bases from V and 4 bases from J, with 11 bases in between. The CDR3 runs to 14 residues.

This clonotype was seen ten or more times. V gene TRBV11-1 combines with J gene TRBJ2-3; weak D call: TRBD2 (5 bases). Looked up from germline, CDR1 is SGHAT and CDR2 is FQDESV (reference sequence). CDR3 length equals 16 residues. Trimming shortened V by 5 bases and J by 0 bases, and 15 bases separated the two germline ends. CDR3 DNA: TGTGCCAGCAGCCCCGGCGGAGGTTGGAGCACAGATACGCAGTATTTT. Translation: CASSPGGGWSTDTQYF.

The V and J genes are TRBV4-3 and TRBJ1-1; D is uncertain. Germline V gene data show CDR1 as LGHNA and CDR2 as YSLEER. Trimming shortened V by 1 base and J by 7 bases, and 7 bases separated the two germline ends. The CDR3 sequence is 12 residues long. CDR3 residues: CASSQGPSEAFF. As DNA, the CDR3 is TGCGCCAGCAGCCAAGGGCCGAGTGAAGCTTTCTTT.

This clonotype has a count of ten or more. The chain joins TRBV7-2 to TRBJ1-3; no clear D gene. The CDR3 runs 17 residues. V was trimmed by 1 base and J by 2 bases, leaving 15 bases between them. Germline V gene data show CDR1 as SGHTA and CDR2 as FQGNSA. The CDR3 DNA follows: TGTGCCAGCAGCTTAGGTCGTTTCGGGTGGGCTGGAAACACCATATATTTT. It is translated as CASSLGRFGWAGNTIYF.

The gene calls are TRBV7-2 and TRBJ1-6, with a tentative D call TRBD1 (6 bases). The CDR3 runs to 17 residues. The germline V gene has CDR1 SGHTA and CDR2 FQGNSA. Deletions cut 4 bases from V and 9 bases from J, with 22 bases between. CDR3: CASSSNSGEGVGSPLHF. CDR3 sequence (DNA): TGTGCCAGCAGCTCCAACTCAGGGGAAGGTGTCGGTTCACCCCTCCACTTT.

There are many counts of this clonotype. The chain is built from TRBV7-9 and TRBJ1-5, with 7 bases lining up with TRBD1. The CDR3 extends over 16 amino acids. With V trimmed by 4 bases and J by 2 bases, 8 bases remained unmatched. The germline CDR1 and CDR2 sequences are SEHNR and FQNEAQ (reference sequence). The CDR3 loop reads CASSSTRQGGNQPQHF. CDR3 sequence (DNA): TGTGCCAGCAGCTCAACCAGACAGGGCGGCAATCAGCCCCAGCATTTT. Full variable domain (missing parts from reference TRBV7-9 and TRBJ1-5): DTGVSQNPRHKITKRGQNVTFRCDPISEHNRLYWYRQTLGQGPEFLTYFQNEAQLEKSRLLSDRFSAERPKGSFSTLEIQRTEQGDSAMYLCASSSTRQGGNQPQHFGDGTRLSIL.

At least ten counts were recorded for this clonotype. The rearrangement links TRBV28 to TRBJ1-1, with D uncertain. V lost 1 base and J lost 11, with 11 bases in between. The V gene's germline CDR1 is MDHEN and CDR2 SYDVKM. The CDR3 totals 12 residues. The CDR3 DNA sequence: TGTGCCAGCAGTTTATTAGGTCGAGGTGCTTTCTTT. Its protein is CASSLLGRGAFF.

This clonotype was detected a few times. The rearrangement joins TRBV10-3 to TRBJ1-5, with D hard to call. CDR3 size: 14 residues. Germline V gene lookup returns CDR1 ENHRY and CDR2 SYGVKD. Trimming stripped 0 bases from V and 5 bases from J, with 8 bases between. In nucleotides, the CDR3 is TGTGCCATCAGTGAGTCTTGGGTTGATCAGCCCCAGCATTTT. Translation: CAISESWVDQPQHF.

This clonotype was seen repeatedly, ten times or more. This rearrangement joins TRBV20-1 to TRBJ2-1; possibly TRBD1 for D (5 bases). The CDR3 consists of 15 residues. Per germline, CDR1 DFQATT and CDR2 SNEGSKA (reference sequence). Trimming stripped 6 bases from V and 2 bases from J, with 17 bases between. CDR3 residues: CSALNEGAAYNEQFF. The CDR3 region has the DNA TGCAGTGCGCTAAATGAAGGGGCCGCCTACAATGAGCAGTTCTTC.

This clonotype was detected a few times. The chain has TRBV6-6 and TRBJ2-1, with TRBD2 identical over 7 bases. J was trimmed by 7 bases and V by 5 bases; bases with no gene match: 8. Germline assignment: CDR1 MNHNY and CDR2 SVGAGI (reference sequence). The CDR3 totals 14 residues. The CDR3 spells CASSPLGTTNEQFF. CDR3 nucleotide sequence: TGTGCCAGCAGTCCCCTCGGGACTACTAATGAGCAGTTCTTC.

The chain couples TRBV3-1 to TRBJ1-1; D gene ambiguous. Germline V gives CDR1 LGHDT, CDR2 YNNKEL (reference sequence). The CDR3 consists of 13 residues. V was shortened by 1 base and J by 8 bases, with 11 bases between the two germline ends. For the CDR3, the DNA is TGTGCCAGCAGCCAAGCAACAAGGGCAGAAGCTTTCTTT. It translates to CASSQATRAEAFF. Using reference TRBV3-1 and TRBJ1-1 for the parts outside the CDR3, the full variable domain is DTAVSQTPKYLVTQMGNDKSIKCEQNLGHDTMYWYKQDSKKFLKIMFSYNNKELIINETVPNRFSPKSPDKAHLNLHINSLELGDSAVYFCASSQATRAEAFFGQGTRLTVV.

The table lists this clonotype with a few counts. The chain has TRBV5-1 and TRBJ2-5; 11 nucleotides align to TRBD1. Trimming took 4 bases from V and 3 from J; bases not matched to a gene: 11. Looked up from germline, CDR1 is SGHRS and CDR2 is YFSETQ. The CDR3 contains 17 residues. The CDR3 loop is CASSVTPGQGGKETQYF. The CDR3 DNA follows: TGCGCCAGCAGCGTCACACCGGGACAGGGGGGAAAAGAGACCCAGTACTTC.

This clonotype was observed at least ten times. The chain links TRBV24-1 to TRBJ1-2; 10 bases are shared with TRBD1. Germline CDR1 and CDR2: KGHDR and SFDVKD. Germline trimming cut 10 bases from V and 8 bases from J; bases unmatched to any gene: 9. CDR3 length equals 13 residues. CDR3 sequence: CATRQGASGGYTF. In DNA, the CDR3 is TGTGCCACGAGACAGGGGGCGTCTGGCGGCTACACCTTC.